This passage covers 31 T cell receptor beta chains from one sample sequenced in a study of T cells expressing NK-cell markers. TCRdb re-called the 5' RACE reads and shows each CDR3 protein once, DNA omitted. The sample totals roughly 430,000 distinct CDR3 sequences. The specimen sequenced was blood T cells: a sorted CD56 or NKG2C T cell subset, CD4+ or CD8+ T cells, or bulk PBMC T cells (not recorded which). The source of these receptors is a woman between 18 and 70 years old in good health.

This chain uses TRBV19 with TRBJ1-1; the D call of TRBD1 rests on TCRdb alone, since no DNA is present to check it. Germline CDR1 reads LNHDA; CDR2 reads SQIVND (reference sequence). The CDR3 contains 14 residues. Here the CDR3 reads CASSKQGGSTEAFF.

The CDR3 protein is CASSYSPDYEQYF. The chain carries TRBV6-2 or TRBV6-3 and TRBJ2-7. The CDR3 has 13 amino acids. The germline V gene encodes CDR1 MNHEY and CDR2 SVGEGT.

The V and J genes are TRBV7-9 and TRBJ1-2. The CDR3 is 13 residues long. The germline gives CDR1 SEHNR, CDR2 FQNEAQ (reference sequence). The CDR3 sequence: CASSPESNYGYTF. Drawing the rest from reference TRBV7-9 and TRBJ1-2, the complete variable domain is DTGVSQNPRHKITKRGQNVTFRCDPISEHNRLYWYRQTLGQGPEFLTYFQNEAQLEKSRLLSDRFSAERPKGSFSTLEIQRTEQGDSAMYLCASSPESNYGYTFGSGTRLTVV.

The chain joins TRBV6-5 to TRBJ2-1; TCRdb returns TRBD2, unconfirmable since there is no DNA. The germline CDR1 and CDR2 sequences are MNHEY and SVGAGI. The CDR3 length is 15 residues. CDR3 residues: CASSYLVGGPSEQFF.

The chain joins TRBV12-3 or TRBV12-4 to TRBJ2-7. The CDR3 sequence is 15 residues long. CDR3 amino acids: CASSLGWNPNYEQYF.

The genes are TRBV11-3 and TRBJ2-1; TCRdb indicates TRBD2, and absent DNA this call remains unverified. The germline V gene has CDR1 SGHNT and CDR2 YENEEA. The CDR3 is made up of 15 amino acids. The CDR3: CASSYSGGPNNEQFF.

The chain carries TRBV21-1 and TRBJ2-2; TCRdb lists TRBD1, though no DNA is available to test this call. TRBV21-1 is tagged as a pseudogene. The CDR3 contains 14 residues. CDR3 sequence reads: CASYGTPDTGELFF.

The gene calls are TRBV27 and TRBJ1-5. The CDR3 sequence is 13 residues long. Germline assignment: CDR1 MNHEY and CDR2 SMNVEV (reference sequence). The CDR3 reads CASSLGALQPQHF.

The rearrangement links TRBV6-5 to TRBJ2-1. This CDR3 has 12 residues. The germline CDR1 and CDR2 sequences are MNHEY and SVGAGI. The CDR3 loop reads CASRRTVNEQFF.

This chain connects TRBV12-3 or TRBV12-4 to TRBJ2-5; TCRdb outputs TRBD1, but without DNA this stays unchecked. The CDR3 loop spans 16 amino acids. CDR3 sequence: CASSRDLTGLQETQYF.

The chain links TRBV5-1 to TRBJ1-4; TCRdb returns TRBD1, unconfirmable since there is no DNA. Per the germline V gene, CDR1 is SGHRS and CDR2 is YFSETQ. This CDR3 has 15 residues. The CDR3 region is CASSLDGTGHEKLFF.

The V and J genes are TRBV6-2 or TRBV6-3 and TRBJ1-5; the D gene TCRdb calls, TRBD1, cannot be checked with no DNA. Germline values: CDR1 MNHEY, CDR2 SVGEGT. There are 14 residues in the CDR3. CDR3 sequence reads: CASSKPQGNQPQHF.

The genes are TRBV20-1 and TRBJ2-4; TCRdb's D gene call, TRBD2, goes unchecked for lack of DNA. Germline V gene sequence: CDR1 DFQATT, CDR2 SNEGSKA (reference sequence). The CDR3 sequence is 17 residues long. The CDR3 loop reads CSARLAGVRGAKNIQYF.

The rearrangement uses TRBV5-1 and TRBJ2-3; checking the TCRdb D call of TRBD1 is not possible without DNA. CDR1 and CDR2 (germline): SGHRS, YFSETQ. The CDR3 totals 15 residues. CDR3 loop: CASSSRGGYTDTQYF. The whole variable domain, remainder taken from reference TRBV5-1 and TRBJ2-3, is KAGVTQTPRYLIKTRGQQVTLSCSPISGHRSVSWYQQTPGQGLQFLFEYFSETQRNKGNFPGRFSGRQFSNSRSEMNVSTLELGDSALYLCASSSRGGYTDTQYFGPGTRLTVL.

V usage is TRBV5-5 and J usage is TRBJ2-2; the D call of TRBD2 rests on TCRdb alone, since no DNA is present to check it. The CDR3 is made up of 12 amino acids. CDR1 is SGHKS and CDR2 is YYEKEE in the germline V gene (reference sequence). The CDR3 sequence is CASSPATGELFF.

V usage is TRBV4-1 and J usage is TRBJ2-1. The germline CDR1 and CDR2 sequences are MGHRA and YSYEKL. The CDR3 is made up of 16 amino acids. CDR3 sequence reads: CASSQVRSSSYNEQFF.

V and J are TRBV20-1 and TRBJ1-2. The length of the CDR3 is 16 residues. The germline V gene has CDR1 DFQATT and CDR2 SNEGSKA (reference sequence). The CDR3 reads CSAERSLVNGGYGYTF.

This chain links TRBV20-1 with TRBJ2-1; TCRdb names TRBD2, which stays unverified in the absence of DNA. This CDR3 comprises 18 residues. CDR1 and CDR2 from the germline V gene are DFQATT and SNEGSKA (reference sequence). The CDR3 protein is CSAYRAWGLAGLPGEQFF.

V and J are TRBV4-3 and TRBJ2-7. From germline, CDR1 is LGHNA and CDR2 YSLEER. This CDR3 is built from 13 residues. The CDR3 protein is CASSHTRGYEQYF.

This CDR3 is CASSLVPGGSTDTQYF. This rearrangement joins TRBV7-2 to TRBJ2-3; with no DNA, the TCRdb D assignment of TRBD2 cannot be verified. Germline V CDR1 and CDR2: SGHTA, FQGNSA. The CDR3 has 16 residues.

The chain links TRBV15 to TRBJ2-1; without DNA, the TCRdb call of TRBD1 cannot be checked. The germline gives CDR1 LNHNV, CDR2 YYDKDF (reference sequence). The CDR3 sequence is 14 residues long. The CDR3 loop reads CATTAGGGYNEQFF.

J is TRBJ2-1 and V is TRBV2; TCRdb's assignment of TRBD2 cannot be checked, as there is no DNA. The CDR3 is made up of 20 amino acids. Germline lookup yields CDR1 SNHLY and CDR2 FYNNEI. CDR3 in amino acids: CASKMVKGLAGGSSYNEQFF.

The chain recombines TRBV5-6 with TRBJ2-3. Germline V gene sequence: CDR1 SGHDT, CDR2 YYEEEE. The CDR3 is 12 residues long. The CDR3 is CASRMVRLTQYF.

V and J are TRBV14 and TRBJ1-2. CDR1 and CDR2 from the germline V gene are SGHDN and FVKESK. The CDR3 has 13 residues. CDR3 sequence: CASSQDIGYGYTF.

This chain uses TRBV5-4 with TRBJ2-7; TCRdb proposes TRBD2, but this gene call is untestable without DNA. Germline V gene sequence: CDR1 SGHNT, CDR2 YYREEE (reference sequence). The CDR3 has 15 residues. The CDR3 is CASSSHNSASYEQYF.

CDR3 in amino acids: CASSPLSHTEAFF. The chain carries TRBV7-3 and TRBJ1-1; TCRdb selects TRBD1, and the lack of DNA leaves this call unchecked. The CDR3 covers 13 residues. The germline CDR1 and CDR2 sequences are SGHTA and FQGTGA.

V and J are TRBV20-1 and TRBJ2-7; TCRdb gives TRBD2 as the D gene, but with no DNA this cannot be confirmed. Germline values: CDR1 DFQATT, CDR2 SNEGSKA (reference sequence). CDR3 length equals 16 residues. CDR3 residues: CSARPSRTSGAVEQYF.

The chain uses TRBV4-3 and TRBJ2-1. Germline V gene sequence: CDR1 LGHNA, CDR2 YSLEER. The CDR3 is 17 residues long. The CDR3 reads CASSQDIAASSYNEQFF.

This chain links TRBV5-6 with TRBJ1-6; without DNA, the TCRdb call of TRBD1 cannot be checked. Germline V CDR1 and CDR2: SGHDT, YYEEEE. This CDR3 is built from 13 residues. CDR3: CASSLGGDSPLHF.

The CDR3 sequence: CASSLQLSDTQYF. The rearrangement joins TRBV7-8 to TRBJ2-3. The CDR3 spans 13 residues. In germline, CDR1 is SGHVS, CDR2 FQNEAQ.

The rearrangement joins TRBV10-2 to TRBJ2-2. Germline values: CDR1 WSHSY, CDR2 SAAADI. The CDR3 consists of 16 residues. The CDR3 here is CASSELAPANTGELFF.